The 17 T cell receptor beta chains in this list originate from one sample, sequenced in a study of blood T cell repertoires in COVID-19. Using immunoSEQ multiplex PCR, the repertoire was profiled, and TCRdb retains in-frame clones only, with some absent. In the table there are approximately 72,000 clones, approximately 85% of which are singletons. Source material: peripheral blood. Receptors originate from a woman of 80 years or more with active or convalescent COVID-19.

This chain uses TRBV27 with TRBJ1-2; weak D call: TRBD1 (5 bases). Per the germline V gene, CDR1 is MNHEY and CDR2 is SMNVEV (reference sequence). The length of the CDR3 is 15 residues. Trimming took off 2 bases at V and 4 bases at J, with 14 bases between the two ends. CDR3 nucleotide sequence: TGTGCCAGCAGTTTACAGGGAACTCTCGCCTATGGCTACACCTTC. Its protein is CASSLQGTLAYGYTF.

The chain employs TRBV27 and TRBJ1-2; 7 bases agree with TRBD1. The germline CDR1 and CDR2 sequences are MNHEY and SMNVEV (reference sequence). The CDR3 totals 12 residues. J was trimmed by 5 bases and V by 7 bases; bases with no gene match: 4. The DNA of the CDR3 is TGTGCCAGCAAGACAGGGATATATGGCTACACCTTC. Translating it yields CASKTGIYGYTF.

The CDR3 DNA reads TGTGCCAGCAGCTTAATAGGGGAAGGTGAGGATACGCAGTATTTT. This sequence encodes CASSLIGEGEDTQYF. The chain employs TRBV7-3 and TRBJ2-3, with D tentatively TRBD1 (5 bases). This CDR3 has 15 residues. Trimming took 1 base from V and 6 from J, leaving 14 bases between them. Germline values: CDR1 SGHTA, CDR2 FQGTGA.

The chain couples TRBV6-2 or TRBV6-3 to TRBJ2-1; 8 positions match TRBD2. This CDR3 contains 21 residues. Trimming cost V 5 bases and J 7 bases; bases outside gene matches: 28. From germline, CDR1 is MNHEY and CDR2 SVGEGT. The CDR3 loop reads CASSTPAGKGYGGGWENEQFF. The CDR3 region has the DNA TGTGCCAGCAGTACTCCGGCGGGAAAGGGGTACGGCGGGGGGTGGGAAAATGAGCAGTTCTTC.

This clone was picked up one time. This rearrangement joins TRBV4-3 to TRBJ1-2, with D possibly TRBD1 on 6 matching bases. The CDR3 totals 16 residues. V lost 0 bases, J lost 0 bases, and 11 bases lay in between. Looked up from germline, CDR1 is LGHNA and CDR2 is YSLEER. The CDR3 DNA is TGCGCCAGCAGCCAAGAGCTAGGACAGTCTAACTATGGCTACACCTTC. This translates into CASSQELGQSNYGYTF.

CDR3 nucleotide sequence: TGTGCCAGCGGCCTGATGATCCGCCCGGGTGGAGAGACCCAGTACTTC. This translates into CASGLMIRPGGETQYF. The V and J genes are TRBV28 and TRBJ2-5; D gene uncertain. Germline V gene lookup returns CDR1 MDHEN and CDR2 SYDVKM. V lost 8 bases and J lost 4, with 23 bases in between. CDR3 length equals 16 residues.

About this clone: Likely a read error: the CDR3 ends without its conserved phenylalanine or tryptophan. No DNA is shown, since the ends of the CDR3 on it are uncertain; the CDR3 is the one TCRdb lists. This chain connects TRBV21-1 to TRBJ1-5; TRBD1 is the table's D call, not checked against the DNA. TRBV21-1 is a recognized pseudogene. Both ends counted, the CDR3 spans 12 residues. CDR3 in amino acids: CASSKSKTGGDK.

V gene TRBV28 combines with J gene TRBJ2-3; TRBD2 aligns across 9 bases. CDR1 is MDHEN and CDR2 is SYDVKM in the germline V gene. The CDR3 consists of 17 residues. The V gene end was trimmed by 3 bases and the J gene end by 2 bases; junction bases not matched to a gene: 9. CDR3 bases: TGTGCCAGCAGTTTGGGTCTTGAGCGGGGGGACACAGATACGCAGTATTTT. Its translation is CASSLGLERGDTDTQYF.

The J gene is TRBJ2-3, the V gene TRBV19, with TRBD2 matching 9 bases. With 4 bases clipped from V and 1 base from J, the junction kept 0 bases outside the gene matches. This CDR3 comprises 14 residues. The germline gives CDR1 LNHDA, CDR2 SQIVND (reference sequence). The CDR3 here is CASSRTSGTDTQYF. For the CDR3, the DNA is TGTGCCAGTAGTAGGACTAGCGGCACAGATACGCAGTATTTT.

The chain is built from TRBV2 and TRBJ1-2; 9 bases are shared with TRBD1. The J segment lost 4 bases and the V segment lost 6 bases, leaving 6 bases of the junction unmatched. Looked up from germline, CDR1 is SNHLY and CDR2 is FYNNEI. CDR3 size: 14 residues. CDR3 in amino acids: CASSAGQGSYGYTF. The CDR3, as DNA: TGTGCCAGCAGCGCTGGACAGGGGTCCTATGGCTACACCTTC.

The genes are TRBV20-1 and TRBJ2-1; no clear D. V was trimmed by 3 bases and J by 4 bases, leaving 10 bases between them. The CDR3 has 13 amino acids. Germline loops: CDR1 DFQATT, CDR2 SNEGSKA (reference sequence). The CDR3 region is CSASESPYNEQFF. The CDR3 region has the DNA TGCAGTGCTAGTGAGAGCCCTTACAATGAGCAGTTCTTC.

This rearrangement joins TRBV10-1 to TRBJ2-2, with D maybe TRBD1 (6 bases). V lost 3 bases, J lost 5 bases, and 22 bases lay in between. This CDR3 contains 18 residues. CDR1 is WNHNN and CDR2 is SYGVQD in the germline V gene (reference sequence). CDR3 sequence (DNA): TGCGCCAGCAGTGATTTTAACAGGGCGACCCGAGGGACCGGGGAGCTGTTTTTT. This gives the protein CASSDFNRATRGTGELFF.

J is TRBJ1-5 and V is TRBV7-9, with 10 positions matching TRBD1. Trimming took 1 base from V and 0 from J; bases not matched to a gene: 3. Germline V gene sequence: CDR1 SEHNR, CDR2 FQNEAQ (reference sequence). This CDR3 is 17 amino acids long. DNA for the CDR3: TGTGCCAGCAGCTTAGGGACAGGGGGAGATAGCAATCAGCCCCAGCATTTT. As protein: CASSLGTGGDSNQPQHF.

V and J are TRBV9 and TRBJ2-1; TRBD2 matches at 7 bases. The CDR3 runs 15 residues. V shed 2 bases, J shed 1 base, and the junction held 3 bases outside the gene matches. Germline V CDR1 and CDR2: SGDLS, YYNGEE. Here the CDR3 DNA reads TGTGCCAGCAGCGTGAGCGGGGTGTCCTACAATGAGCAGTTCTTC. Protein sequence: CASSVSGVSYNEQFF.

The CDR3 DNA reads TGCGCCAGCAGCCCGTCAGCGACAGGGGAATACGAGCAGTACTTC. Its protein is CASSPSATGEYEQYF. The chain has TRBV4-3 and TRBJ2-7, with TRBD1 matching over 8 bases. Germline V CDR1 and CDR2: LGHNA, YSLEER. V was clipped by 4 bases and J by 4 bases; unmatched bases: 9. The CDR3 sequence is 15 residues long.

This clone appeared once. V usage is TRBV7-8 and J usage is TRBJ2-7, with unresolved D. This CDR3 is built from 13 residues. The germline V gene encodes CDR1 SGHVS and CDR2 FQNEAQ. Trimming cost V 1 base and J 2 bases, with 6 bases left between them. CDR3 sequence reads: CASSLDRPYEQYF. Here the CDR3 DNA reads TGTGCCAGCAGCTTAGACAGACCCTACGAGCAGTACTTC.

This chain's CDR3 is CASSHDSEETQYF. The DNA for the CDR3 is TGTGCCAGTAGTCACGACAGTGAAGAGACCCAGTACTTC. V and J are TRBV19 and TRBJ2-5; maybe TRBD1 (5 bases). This CDR3 has 13 residues. Trimming stripped 5 bases from V and 3 bases from J, with 10 bases between. Germline CDR1 is LNHDA and CDR2 is SQIVND (reference sequence).